This TCR beta chain derives from a study of T cell repertoires in cytomegalovirus infection. Study context: An indication of both CMV infection and matching HLA type came from public TCR beta signatures.

The germline V gene has CDR1 SGHTA and CDR2 FQGNSA. There are 16 residues in the CDR3. V dropped 3 bases and J dropped 7; count of bases not matched to a gene: 13. TCRdb reprocessed the reads with MiXCR, giving one entry per CDR3 protein. Among around 210,000 distinct CDR3 sequences listed, around 6.4% were seen once. The sample holds many counts of this clonotype. Sample: PBMCs. The chain uses TRBV7-2 and TRBJ2-7, with TRBD1 matching 9 bases. This TCR was sampled from a human donor in good health (CMV status not recorded). Some clones in this sample may be carry-over from other donors' samples. The chain's CDR3 is CASSLGPDRGVGEQYF. The CDR3, as DNA: TGTGCCAGCAGCTTGGGTCCGGACAGGGGTGTGGGTGAGCAGTACTTC.